Presented here are 29 T cell receptor beta chains from one specimen sequenced in a study of T-cell memory formation after mild COVID-19. TCRdb called the 5' RACE reads again in MiXCR, with one record for every CDR3 protein. The sample gives roughly 320,000 distinct CDR3 sequences, 28% of which show up once; approximately 13% is in the top ten. Material for sequencing was PBMCs or a T cell subset sorted from them (not recorded which). Receptor source: an adult woman who had mild COVID-19 (a few samples of this study predate the infection). Cell type and time point are not known.

The chain recombines TRBV13 with TRBJ2-1; weak D call: TRBD2 (5 bases). V gave up 5 bases and J gave up 0 bases, with 17 bases separating them. From germline, CDR1 is PRHDT and CDR2 FYEKMQ (reference sequence). The length of the CDR3 is 17 residues. As DNA, the CDR3 is TGTGCCAGCAGCATTCGAGGGCCCCGTGCCTCCTACAATGAGCAGTTCTTC. As protein: CASSIRGPRASYNEQFF.

This clonotype was picked up one time. The chain is built from TRBV7-3 and TRBJ2-6; D is unclear. Trimming shortened V by 5 bases and J by 4 bases, and 12 bases separated the two germline ends. The CDR3 totals 15 residues. Germline-derived CDR1 and CDR2 are SGHTA and FQGTGA. CDR3: CASSPDVAGANVLTF. CDR3 DNA sequence: TGTGCCAGCAGCCCCGACGTGGCGGGGGCCAACGTCCTGACTTTC. Looking up the rest from reference TRBV7-3 and TRBJ2-6 gives the full variable domain: GAGVSQTPSNKVTEKGKYVELRCDPISGHTALYWYRQSLGQGPEFLIYFQGTGAADDSGLPNDRFFAVRPEGSVSTLKIQRTERGDSAVYLCASSPDVAGANVLTFGAGSRLTVL.

This clonotype was counted at least ten times. This chain joins TRBV6-5 and TRBJ2-7; 8 positions match TRBD1. Germline V lookup: CDR1 MNHEY, CDR2 SVGAGI. J gave up 2 bases and V 5 bases, and 2 bases lay outside the gene matches. The CDR3 is made up of 13 amino acids. This CDR3 is CASSQQGAYEQYF. The CDR3 nucleotides read TGTGCCAGCAGTCAACAGGGGGCCTACGAGCAGTACTTC.

In its sample, this clonotype was seen a few times. The chain joins TRBV5-6 to TRBJ2-1; D gene uncertain. The germline gives CDR1 SGHDT, CDR2 YYEEEE. There are 12 residues in the CDR3. V was pared by 1 base and J by 5 bases, with 4 bases between. The CDR3 DNA is TGTGCCAGCAGCTTGTCAGACAATGAGCAGTTCTTC. It yields the protein CASSLSDNEQFF. Together with reference TRBV5-6 and TRBJ2-1, the CDR3 gives the full variable domain: DAGVTQSPTHLIKTRGQQVTLRCSPKSGHDTVSWYQQALGQGPQFIFQYYEEEERQRGNFPDRFSGHQFPNYSSELNVNALLLGDSALYLCASSLSDNEQFFGPGTRLTVL.

This clonotype was found a few times. The V and J genes are TRBV5-4 and TRBJ2-3; 11 bases map to TRBD2. The ends lost 1 base at V and 2 bases at J; junction bases unmatched: 3. Looked up from germline, CDR1 is SGHNT and CDR2 is YYREEE (reference sequence). The CDR3 consists of 16 residues. The CDR3 reads CASSLRLAGITDTQYF. In DNA form, the CDR3 reads TGTGCCAGCAGCTTGAGACTAGCGGGAATCACAGATACGCAGTATTTT.

This clonotype was seen more than once but under ten times. The chain joins TRBV7-2 to TRBJ1-5, with a weak D call TRBD1 (6 bases). Germline-derived CDR1 and CDR2 are SGHTA and FQGNSA. The CDR3 runs 14 residues. The V end lost 0 bases, the J end lost 4 bases, and 7 bases lay between the germline ends. This chain's CDR3 is CASSLAGANQPQHF. The CDR3 DNA reads as TGTGCCAGCAGCTTAGCGGGGGCGAATCAGCCCCAGCATTTT.

The chain links TRBV11-3 to TRBJ1-1; D not certain. Trimming shortened V by 5 bases and J by 5 bases, and 12 bases separated the two germline ends. The CDR3 extends over 13 amino acids. Per the germline V gene, CDR1 is SGHNT and CDR2 is YENEEA. The CDR3: CASSPGRLTEAFF. The CDR3 DNA sequence: TGTGCCAGCAGCCCCGGGCGCTTAACTGAAGCTTTCTTT.

V and J are TRBV3-1 and TRBJ2-1; 7 nucleotides line up with TRBD1. The CDR3 length is 13 residues. The germline CDR1 and CDR2 sequences are LGHDT and YNNKEL (reference sequence). J gave up 15 bases and V 6 bases, and 14 bases lay outside the gene matches. The CDR3 bases are TGTGCCAGCAGTCAGGGGGTTAGGACAGGCCGGTTCTTC. Its protein product is CASSQGVRTGRFF.

This clonotype was seen at least ten times. The V call is TRBV18, the J call TRBJ2-3; 11 bases fit TRBD2. V lost 4 bases and J lost 2; bases outside the gene matches: 11. The CDR3 contains 18 residues. Germline V CDR1 and CDR2: KGHSH, LQKENI. CDR3 nucleotides: TGTGCCAGCTCACTTTTGCCGACTAGCGGGGAAACCACAGATACGCAGTATTTT. This translates into CASSLLPTSGETTDTQYF.

The chain has TRBV12-3 or TRBV12-4 and TRBJ1-2; D uncertain. Trimming removed 6 bases from V and 4 bases from J, with 18 bases in between. The CDR3 sequence is 15 residues long. The CDR3 spells CASSVGGLPTYGYTF. The CDR3 coding sequence is TGTGCCAGCAGCGTGGGAGGACTGCCCACCTATGGCTACACCTTC.

CDR3 DNA: TGTGCCAGCAGCTTAGTCCCGGGGCAGCGGGGGCATTCGTACGAGCAGTACTTC. This translates into CASSLVPGQRGHSYEQYF. The J gene is TRBJ2-7, the V gene TRBV7-6; 8 bases fit TRBD2. Per germline, CDR1 SGHVS and CDR2 FNYEAQ. Trimming at V came to 1 base and at J to 4 bases, leaving 15 bases not matched to a gene. The CDR3 has 18 amino acids.

The chain joins TRBV28 to TRBJ2-1, with D perhaps matching TRBD2 (6 bases). V was pared by 0 bases and J by 6 bases, with 15 bases between. This CDR3 spans 16 amino acids. Germline V gives CDR1 MDHEN, CDR2 SYDVKM. The CDR3 reads CASSLWAAGTSNEQFF. CDR3 DNA: TGTGCCAGCAGTTTATGGGCGGCGGGGACTTCCAATGAGCAGTTCTTC.

This clonotype has more than one count but fewer than ten. The chain has TRBV28 and TRBJ2-7; 8 nucleotides agree with TRBD1. Trimming at V came to 6 bases and at J to 3 bases, leaving 10 bases not matched to a gene. CDR3 length: 15 amino acids. The germline gives CDR1 MDHEN, CDR2 SYDVKM. The CDR3, as DNA: TGTGCCAGCAGACCCTATCCCGGACAGGGCTACGAGCAGTACTTC. It yields the protein CASRPYPGQGYEQYF.

This chain connects TRBV6-6 to TRBJ2-5; D is undetermined. This CDR3 comprises 14 residues. Trimming cost V 6 bases and J 2 bases, with 13 bases left between them. Germline V gives CDR1 MNHNY, CDR2 SVGAGI (reference sequence). The CDR3 DNA reads as TGTGCCAGCAGAGAAGAAAGACTTCAAGAGACCCAGTACTTC. As protein: CASREERLQETQYF.

The CDR3 region is CASRSGGRPWETQYF. The CDR3 DNA reads as TGTGCCAGCAGGAGCGGGGGCCGGCCCTGGGAGACCCAGTACTTC. This sequence joins TRBV6-1 and TRBJ2-5, with 8 bases identical to TRBD2. The CDR3 loop spans 15 amino acids. Looked up from germline, CDR1 is MNHNS and CDR2 is SASEGT. Germline trimming cut 6 bases from V and 5 bases from J; bases unmatched to any gene: 11.

This clonotype was seen once. A much larger clonotype is one base distant, so this may be a read error. V is TRBV11-3 and J is TRBJ2-3, with TRBD1 identical over 8 bases. V trimming: 6 bases; J trimming: 6 bases; junction bases outside the gene matches: 17. Germline assignment: CDR1 SGHNT and CDR2 YENEEA. The CDR3 extends over 17 amino acids. The chain's CDR3 is CASSQGASRHARDTQYF. The CDR3 DNA reads as TGTGCCAGCAGTCAGGGGGCTAGCCGCCATGCACGGGATACGCAGTATTTT.

The rearrangement uses TRBV12-3 or TRBV12-4 and TRBJ2-5; D is perhaps TRBD2 (5 bases). The CDR3 loop spans 17 amino acids. With 6 bases removed from V and 0 bases from J, the gap between germline ends came to 20 bases. This chain's CDR3 is CASSPSGMASYQETQYF. CDR3 sequence (DNA): TGTGCCAGCAGCCCGAGCGGAATGGCGTCGTACCAAGAGACCCAGTACTTC.

The chain is built from TRBV3-1 and TRBJ2-1; D ambiguous. This CDR3 comprises 14 residues. The V end lost 1 base, the J end lost 5 bases, and 9 bases lay between the germline ends. Germline V gene sequence: CDR1 LGHDT, CDR2 YNNKEL (reference sequence). Here the CDR3 DNA reads TGTGCCAGCAGCCAAGTTCTCTGGGACAATGAGCAGTTCTTC. It codes for CASSQVLWDNEQFF.

This clonotype was detected a few times. The chain uses TRBV18 and TRBJ2-3; D remains ambiguous. The V gene lost 1 base and the J gene lost 0 bases, with 8 bases spanning the gap. From germline, CDR1 is KGHSH and CDR2 LQKENI. The length of the CDR3 is 15 residues. For the CDR3, the DNA is TGTGCCAGCTCACCACTCCAGTATAGCACAGATACGCAGTATTTT. Protein sequence: CASSPLQYSTDTQYF.

The chain links TRBV5-6 to TRBJ2-3; D is ambiguous. Trimming took off 1 base at V and 4 bases at J, with 19 bases between the two ends. From germline, CDR1 is SGHDT and CDR2 YYEEEE. The CDR3 is 17 residues long. CDR3 DNA: TGTGCCAGCAGCTTGTTCCCCCCCCGGGCGTCCGCAGATACGCAGTATTTT. Translation gives CASSLFPPRASADTQYF.

The V and J genes are TRBV4-2 and TRBJ2-5; D is undetermined. Looked up from germline, CDR1 is LGHNA and CDR2 is YNFKEQ. V shed 0 bases and J shed 5 bases, with 13 bases lying between them. The length of the CDR3 is 15 residues. The CDR3 nucleotides read TGTGCCAGCAGCCAAGATAGTCGGGTCGGTGAGACCCAGTACTTC. The encoded protein is CASSQDSRVGETQYF.

The J gene is TRBJ2-3, the V gene TRBV7-6; 11 bases line up with TRBD2. The CDR3 is 17 amino acids. Germline V gene sequence: CDR1 SGHVS, CDR2 FNYEAQ. The J segment lost 5 bases and the V segment lost 2 bases, leaving 9 bases of the junction unmatched. The CDR3 nucleotides read TGTGCCAGCAGCTTATTTGCACTAGCGGGAGATAAAGATACGCAGTATTTT. Translation gives CASSLFALAGDKDTQYF.

This clonotype was detected a few times. The V call is TRBV3-1, the J call TRBJ2-7; 8 positions match TRBD1. V dropped 5 bases and J dropped 3; count of bases not matched to a gene: 6. Looked up from germline, CDR1 is LGHDT and CDR2 is YNNKEL (reference sequence). The CDR3 covers 14 residues. This CDR3 is CASSNDRGGYEQYF. CDR3 bases: TGTGCCAGCAGCAATGACAGGGGCGGCTACGAGCAGTACTTC.

This chain uses TRBV7-9 with TRBJ2-7; 10 bases line up with TRBD2. Germline values: CDR1 SEHNR, CDR2 FQNEAQ (reference sequence). V lost 3 bases, J lost 5 bases, and 7 bases stayed unmatched. There are 15 residues in the CDR3. DNA of the CDR3: TGTGCCAGCAGCTTTACGAGCGGGAGGGGGAACGAGCAGTACTTC. Translated: CASSFTSGRGNEQYF.

This rearrangement joins TRBV7-9 to TRBJ2-1, with D perhaps matching TRBD2 (5 bases). The CDR3 length is 13 residues. Looked up from germline, CDR1 is SEHNR and CDR2 is FQNEAQ (reference sequence). The germline V and J ends were trimmed by 1 base and 6 bases, with 7 bases remaining between them. In nucleotides, the CDR3 is TGTGCCAGCAGCTTAGAACGGGGCAATGAGCAGTTCTTC. Translating it yields CASSLERGNEQFF.

This clonotype was seen more than once but under ten times. The chain recombines TRBV11-3 with TRBJ2-1, with D unresolved. The germline gives CDR1 SGHNT, CDR2 YENEEA. Trimming pared 6 bases from V and 10 bases from J, leaving 19 bases between. The CDR3 spans 14 residues. Written as DNA, the CDR3 is TGTGCCAGCAGGTCCGGGTCTCTTTTGGGGGAGCAGTTCTTC. This encodes CASRSGSLLGEQFF. Complete variable domain (other parts from reference TRBV11-3 and TRBJ2-1): EAGVVQSPRYKIIEKKQPVAFWCNPISGHNTLYWYLQNLGQGPELLIRYENEEAVDDSQLPKDRFSAERLKGVDSTLKIQPAELGDSAVYLCASRSGSLLGEQFFGPGTRLTVL.

This clonotype appeared a few times. The chain combines TRBV5-1 with TRBJ2-7, with TRBD1 as a possible D gene (5 bases). Germline CDR1 SGHRS, CDR2 YFSETQ. The CDR3 loop spans 15 amino acids. The ends were cut back, 0 bases at V and 4 bases at J, with 14 bases in the middle. CDR3 region: CASSLEAGWRYEQYF. CDR3 nucleotides: TGCGCCAGCAGCTTGGAAGCAGGGTGGAGATACGAGCAGTACTTC.

The chain recombines TRBV9 with TRBJ2-5; TRBD2 matches 7 bases. The V segment lost 4 bases and the J segment 2 bases; nucleotides outside the gene matches: 8. The V gene's germline CDR1 is SGDLS and CDR2 YYNGEE. CDR3 length: 15 residues. CDR3 in amino acids: CASSSKGLRQETQYF. CDR3 nucleotide sequence: TGTGCCAGCAGCTCTAAGGGACTACGTCAAGAGACCCAGTACTTC. Using reference TRBV9 and TRBJ2-5 for the parts outside the CDR3, the full variable domain is DSGVTQTPKHLITATGQRVTLRCSPRSGDLSVYWYQQSLDQGLQFLIQYYNGEERAKGNILERFSAQQFPDLHSELNLSSLELGDSALYFCASSSKGLRQETQYFGPGTRLLVL.

The J gene is TRBJ2-1, the V gene TRBV20-1; 14 nucleotides match TRBD2. This CDR3 comprises 17 residues. Germline V gene lookup returns CDR1 DFQATT and CDR2 SNEGSKA (reference sequence). V lost 4 bases to trimming and J lost 4 bases; unmatched junction nucleotides: 9. This CDR3 reads CSAKVGLAGVRYNEQFF. CDR3 DNA sequence: TGCAGTGCTAAAGTGGGACTAGCGGGAGTTAGGTACAATGAGCAGTTCTTC.